The T cell receptor beta chain under discussion was sequenced for a study of cytomegalovirus exposure and HLA in healthy donors. A multiplex PCR was run with 60 Vbeta primers and 13 Jbeta primers. Profiling relied on immunoSEQ multiplex PCR, and the TCRdb table lists in-frame clones only, not all of them. Of about 120,000 clones listed, 80% are singletons. Overall study results and limits: A later analysis showed HLA-associated TCR beta chains outstripping equally common others in clonal expansion. The majority of TCR sequences were rare, yet some public TCRs appeared in many donors.

Comment on this clone: Antigen specificity is unknown.

Germline CDR1 and CDR2: GTSNPN and SVGIG (reference sequence). V was clipped by 0 bases and J by 3 bases, with 9 bases between them. The CDR3 has 14 residues. The sequence came from a man aged 25-45 years in good health and CMV-seropositive. The sequenced material came from PBMCs. V usage is TRBV30 and J usage is TRBJ1-5, with unresolved D. The CDR3 DNA reads as TGTGCCTGGAGTGTACTAGGACTCAATCAGCCCCAGCATTTT. Its protein is CAWSVLGLNQPQHF.